This T cell receptor beta chain was retrieved from a study of blood T cell repertoires in COVID-19. Across the whole study: Collection of acute and convalescent COVID-19 samples took place in the United States, Italy and Spain. T cells, B-cell-depleted T cells, or PBMCs provided the cDNA or gDNA that served as material.

This CDR3 is 17 amino acids long. As originally analysed: Amplification of reference gene primers provided the estimated nucleated cell counts. TCRdb keeps only in-frame clones here, not all; method: immunoSEQ multiplex PCR. The D gene and trimming were derived from the DNA, and the V and J assignments and clone size from that table. Here the sample spans around 170,000 clones, roughly 80% being singletons. This receptor was identified in a woman aged 40 to 49 with acute or convalescent COVID-19. The rearrangement joins TRBV7-5 to TRBJ2-1; the table's D call, TRBD2, was not checked against the DNA. TRBV7-5 is deemed a pseudogene. The sequenced sample was peripheral blood. CDR3 sequence reads: CVRSSRESAGGRNEQFF. CDR3 DNA: TGTGTCAGAAGCTCCCGCGAGTCAGCGGGAGGGCGCAATGAGCAGTTCTTC.